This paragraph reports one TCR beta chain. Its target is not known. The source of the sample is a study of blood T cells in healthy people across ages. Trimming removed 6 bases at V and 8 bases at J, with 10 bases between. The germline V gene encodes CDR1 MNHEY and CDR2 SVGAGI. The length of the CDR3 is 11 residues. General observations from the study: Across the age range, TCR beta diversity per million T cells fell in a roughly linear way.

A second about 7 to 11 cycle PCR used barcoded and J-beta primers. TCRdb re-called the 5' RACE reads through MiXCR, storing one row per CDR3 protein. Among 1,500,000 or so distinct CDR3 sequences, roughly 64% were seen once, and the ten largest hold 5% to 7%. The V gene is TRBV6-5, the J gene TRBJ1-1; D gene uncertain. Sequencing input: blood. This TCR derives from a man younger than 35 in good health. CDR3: CASSRGREAFF. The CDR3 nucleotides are TGTGCCAGCAGCCGAGGACGGGAAGCTTTCTTT.